This TCR beta chain was retrieved from a study of T cells in Graves' hyperthyroidism and ophthalmopathy. What was amplified from RNA transcripts were TCR beta CDR3 regions. An initial round of RT-PCR targeting the TCR CDR3 relied on the HTBI primer set. TCRdb re-analysed the multiplex PCR reads in MiXCR, keeping a single row per CDR3 protein. This table holds under 350,000 distinct CDR3 sequences, about a sixth found once. Source material: blood. This TCR derives from a woman aged 55-69 years with Graves' ophthalmopathy.

CDR3 in amino acids: CASSALAGEETQYF. DNA for the CDR3: TGCGCCAGCAGCGCCTTAGCGGGAGAAGAGACCCAGTACTTC. The rearrangement links TRBV5-1 to TRBJ2-5; 9 nucleotides match TRBD2. V shed 4 bases and J 3 bases; nucleotides not matched to a gene: 4. The CDR3 is 14 amino acids. Per germline, CDR1 SGHRS and CDR2 YFSETQ.